Each of the 10 T cell receptor beta chains below was sequenced from the same sample in a study of T cell repertoires in cytomegalovirus infection. TCRdb recomputed calls from the reads with MiXCR, one row per CDR3 protein. Of about 300,000 distinct CDR3 sequences in the sample, roughly 24% were seen once. The sequenced material came from PBMCs. Every receptor here comes from a human donor in good health (CMV status not recorded). Some clones in this sample may be carry-over from other donors' samples.

The V gene is TRBV24-1, the J gene TRBJ2-7; D is undetermined. V was shortened by 11 bases and J by 4 bases, with 17 bases between the two germline ends. The CDR3 covers 13 residues. The germline CDR1 and CDR2 sequences are KGHDR and SFDVKD. The CDR3 DNA is TGTGCCATCGGCAAGACTCCTGGGTACGAGCAGTACTTC. It translates to CAIGKTPGYEQYF.

The J gene is TRBJ2-3, the V gene TRBV29-1, with 7 bases identical to TRBD2. Looked up from germline, CDR1 is SQVTM and CDR2 is ANQGSEA. Losses at the gene ends were 3 bases for V and 6 bases for J; bases not matched to a gene: 3. The length of the CDR3 is 12 residues. This CDR3 is CSVDKGGDTQYF. The DNA for the CDR3 is TGCAGCGTTGACAAGGGAGGGGATACGCAGTATTTT.

This clonotype was counted between two and nine times. V and J are TRBV29-1 and TRBJ2-3, with 10 bases that match TRBD2. The CDR3 sequence is 15 residues long. Unmatched junction bases numbered 8, after V lost 8 bases and J lost 0 bases. The germline CDR1 and CDR2 sequences are SQVTM and ANQGSEA. CDR3 residues: CSTALAGASTDTQYF. Here the CDR3 DNA reads TGCAGCACCGCTCTAGCGGGGGCCAGCACAGATACGCAGTATTTT.

CDR3 coding DNA: TGTGCCAGTAGCTTATATTATGGAGAGACCCAGTACTTC. Its protein product is CASSLYYGETQYF. The rearrangement uses TRBV19 and TRBJ2-5, with no clear D. Germline V lookup: CDR1 LNHDA, CDR2 SQIVND (reference sequence). The V gene lost 6 bases and the J gene lost 4 bases, with 12 bases spanning the gap. The CDR3 has 13 amino acids. The complete variable domain, with remaining parts taken from reference TRBV19 and TRBJ2-5, reads DGGITQSPKYLFRKEGQNVTLSCEQNLNHDAMYWYRQDPGQGLRLIYYSQIVNDFQKGDIAEGYSVSREKKESFPLTVTSAQKNPTAFYLCASSLYYGETQYFGPGTRLLVL.

This sequence joins TRBV14 and TRBJ1-5, with D possibly being TRBD1 (6 bases). V lost 4 bases to trimming and J lost 7 bases, with 8 bases between them. The V gene's germline CDR1 is SGHDN and CDR2 FVKESK. The CDR3 is made up of 12 amino acids. The CDR3 DNA reads TGTGCCAGCAGCCGGACAGAACAGCCCCAGCATTTT. Encoded protein: CASSRTEQPQHF.

The chain joins TRBV5-6 to TRBJ2-1; D ambiguous. This CDR3 is 13 amino acids long. Germline V gives CDR1 SGHDT, CDR2 YYEEEE. Trimming took 2 bases from V and 6 from J, leaving 9 bases between them. In DNA, the CDR3 is TGTGCCAGCAGCTTCGCACACCTCAATGAGCAGTTCTTC. Translated: CASSFAHLNEQFF.

On this clonotype itself: One base away lies a much larger clone, so this may be a sequencing read error. The rearrangement links TRBV10-3 to TRBJ2-1; 14 bases align to TRBD2. Germline loops: CDR1 ENHRY, CDR2 SYGVKD. The CDR3 is 18 amino acids. This CDR3 is CAIKGLAGALNSYNERFF. In nucleotides, the CDR3 is TGTGCCATCAAGGGACTAGCGGGGGCCCTCAATTCCTACAATGAGCGGTTCTTC.

This clonotype was picked up a small number of times. This chain uses TRBV19 with TRBJ2-3; D is possibly TRBD1 (5 bases). Trimming pared 4 bases from V and 2 bases from J, leaving 10 bases between. This CDR3 region has 14 residues. The germline CDR1 and CDR2 sequences are LNHDA and SQIVND (reference sequence). The CDR3 DNA reads as TGTGCCAGTAGTAGACAGCCCTACACAGATACGCAGTATTTT. Protein product: CASSRQPYTDTQYF.

This chain joins TRBV12-3 or TRBV12-4 and TRBJ2-2, with 8 bases fitting TRBD1. The CDR3 spans 15 residues. J was trimmed by 6 bases and V by 6 bases; bases with no gene match: 9. As DNA, the CDR3 is TGTGCCAGCAGCTCTCGACAGGGGAGCGCCGGGGAGCTGTTTTTT. This gives the protein CASSSRQGSAGELFF.

This clonotype was detected many times. The genes are TRBV7-4 and TRBJ1-1; the match to TRBD1 covers 9 bases. With V trimmed by 4 bases and J by 3 bases, 12 bases remained unmatched. The CDR3 contains 17 residues. The germline V gene encodes CDR1 SGHVT and CDR2 SQSDAQ. This chain's CDR3 is CASSSEGQGRGDTEAFF. The CDR3 bases are TGTGCCAGCAGCTCCGAGGGACAGGGTAGGGGGGACACTGAAGCTTTCTTT.